These 22 T cell receptor beta chains were sequenced from one sample in a study of CD8 T cells in Susac syndrome. With random hexamers, roughly 0.45 to 1 ug RNA was reverse transcribed. TCRdb re-analysed the immunoSEQ multiplex PCR reads in MiXCR, keeping a single row per CDR3 protein. This table has some 190,000 distinct CDR3 sequences, roughly 96% appearing once. Sequenced input: CD4+ T cells from PBMCs. Receptors were obtained from a human donor in good health.

V usage is TRBV20-1 and J usage is TRBJ1-6; D gene ambiguous. Germline V gene data show CDR1 as DFQATT and CDR2 as SNEGSKA (reference sequence). V was cut by 5 bases and J by 8 bases, with 25 bases left in between. The CDR3 spans 17 residues. CDR3 loop: CSAHKTETVDWDSPLHF. The DNA of the CDR3 is TGCAGTGCTCACAAGACCGAGACCGTGGATTGGGATTCACCCCTCCACTTT.

The chain couples TRBV29-1 to TRBJ1-4; D perhaps matches TRBD1 (5 bases). Trimming took 2 bases from V and 8 from J, leaving 6 bases between them. CDR3 length: 11 amino acids. Germline V gene lookup returns CDR1 SQVTM and CDR2 ANQGSEA. The CDR3 here is CSVETGEKLFF. The CDR3 coding sequence is TGCAGCGTTGAAACAGGCGAAAAACTGTTTTTT.

The rearrangement joins TRBV12-3 or TRBV12-4 to TRBJ1-6; D remains ambiguous. This CDR3 region has 15 residues. Trimming pared 5 bases from V and 5 bases from J, leaving 13 bases between. CDR3 protein: CASSLLGRHNSPLHF. CDR3 DNA sequence: TGTGCCAGCAGTCTCCTAGGGAGGCATAATTCACCCCTCCACTTT.

This chain uses TRBV6-2 or TRBV6-3 with TRBJ2-1; no reliable D call. Germline lookup yields CDR1 MNHEY and CDR2 SVGEGT. The CDR3 extends over 19 amino acids. With 6 bases removed from V and 4 bases from J, the gap between germline ends came to 28 bases. DNA for the CDR3: TGTGCCAGCAGCCCCTCCGGTGGGAAGGCGCCATACCTTTACAATGAGCAGTTCTTC. Its translation: CASSPSGGKAPYLYNEQFF.

This sequence joins TRBV18 and TRBJ1-6; weak D call: TRBD1 (5 bases). The CDR3 runs to 16 residues. The germline V gene has CDR1 KGHSH and CDR2 LQKENI. The V end lost 2 bases, the J end lost 14 bases, and 22 bases lay between the germline ends. The CDR3 reads CASSPDDIRGGSTLHF. The CDR3 region has the DNA TGTGCCAGCTCACCAGACGACATCCGTGGGGGTTCTACCCTCCACTTT.

V is TRBV2 and J is TRBJ2-4; D is perhaps TRBD2 (6 bases). CDR3 length: 14 amino acids. Germline V gene sequence: CDR1 SNHLY, CDR2 FYNNEI. Trimming took 7 bases from V and 8 from J, leaving 18 bases between them. The CDR3 region has the DNA TGTGCCAGCATTAGAGGATTGGGGACTTACATTCAGTACTTC. Amino acids: CASIRGLGTYIQYF.

Remarks on this clonotype: An end of the junction differs from the germline gene, which may be a read error. The chain carries TRBV29-1 and TRBJ2-1; D gene uncertain. CDR3 length: 11 residues. The V gene's germline CDR1 is SQVTM and CDR2 ANQGSEA. CDR3 sequence reads: CSACLYDEQFF. The CDR3 DNA is TGCAGCGCGTGCCTCTACGATGAGCAGTTCTTC.

This clonotype came up once. This sequence joins TRBV15 and TRBJ1-1; tentatively, D is TRBD1 (5 bases). V was clipped by 4 bases and J by 4 bases, with 19 bases between them. Germline V gene sequence: CDR1 LNHNV, CDR2 YYDKDF (reference sequence). The CDR3 spans 16 residues. The DNA of the CDR3 is TGTGCCACCAGCACCGGGGGGTCCTCTTGGGGCACTGAAGCTTTCTTT. This sequence encodes CATSTGGSSWGTEAFF.

This rearrangement joins TRBV6-5 to TRBJ2-1; D gene uncertain. Germline V gene sequence: CDR1 MNHEY, CDR2 SVGAGI. The CDR3 spans 12 residues. Trimming pared 10 bases from V and 4 bases from J, leaving 11 bases between. The CDR3 here is CAIRPIYNEQFF. The CDR3 region has the DNA TGTGCCATCCGCCCTATTTACAATGAGCAGTTCTTC.

This clonotype was observed a handful of times. This sequence joins TRBV2 and TRBJ2-5; 11 bases match TRBD2. The CDR3 loop spans 15 amino acids. From germline, CDR1 is SNHLY and CDR2 FYNNEI. Trimming removed 6 bases from V and 3 bases from J; junction bases left unmatched: 6. CDR3 sequence reads: CASSHLAGGEETQYF. The CDR3 nucleotides read TGTGCCAGCAGCCACCTAGCGGGGGGCGAAGAGACCCAGTACTTC.

The CDR3 DNA reads as TGTGCCACCAGCAGAGATACCAAGGGGGGGGACAATGAGCAGTTCTTC. Translating gives CATSRDTKGGDNEQFF. The chain carries TRBV15 and TRBJ2-1, with a weak D call TRBD2 (7 bases). This CDR3 contains 16 residues. CDR1 is LNHNV, CDR2 YYDKDF, per germline (reference sequence). Trimming stripped 0 bases from V and 5 bases from J, with 14 bases between. The complete variable domain, with remaining parts taken from reference TRBV15 and TRBJ2-1, reads DAMVIQNPRYQVTQFGKPVTLSCSQTLNHNVMYWYQQKSSQAPKLLFHYYDKDFNNEADTPDNFQSRRPNTSFCFLDIRSPGLGDTAMYLCATSRDTKGGDNEQFFGPGTRLTVL.

V gene TRBV30 combines with J gene TRBJ1-2; 8 bases fit TRBD1. This CDR3 spans 13 amino acids. Germline V gene lookup returns CDR1 GTSNPN and CDR2 SVGIG (reference sequence). Trimming cost V 3 bases and J 8 bases; bases outside gene matches: 8. CDR3 sequence (DNA): TGTGCCTGGAGCTTTGGGACAGGTCAGGGCTACACCTTC. This translates into CAWSFGTGQGYTF.

The chain is built from TRBV5-4 and TRBJ1-2; weak D call: TRBD1 (5 bases). Germline CDR1 is SGHNT and CDR2 is YYREEE (reference sequence). This CDR3 has 15 amino acids. The V end lost 2 bases, the J end lost 3 bases, and 14 bases lay between the germline ends. For the CDR3, the DNA is TGTGCCAGCAGCTTACCTACAGGTTCCGACTATGGCTACACCTTC. It yields the protein CASSLPTGSDYGYTF.

The chain carries TRBV4-2 and TRBJ2-1; D uncertain. CDR1 and CDR2 from the germline V gene are LGHNA and YNFKEQ. The germline V and J ends were trimmed by 0 bases and 9 bases, with 6 bases remaining between them. The CDR3 is made up of 12 amino acids. CDR3 protein: CASSQDLSEQFF. The CDR3 nucleotides read TGTGCCAGCAGCCAAGATCTGAGTGAGCAGTTCTTC.

This chain links TRBV7-9 with TRBJ2-7, with D possibly matching TRBD2 (6 bases). This CDR3 region has 13 residues. The V gene's germline CDR1 is SEHNR and CDR2 FQNEAQ (reference sequence). V was trimmed by 5 bases and J by 3 bases, leaving 11 bases between them. The CDR3 sequence: CASSITGGYEQYV. CDR3 nucleotide sequence: TGTGCCAGCAGCATTACCGGGGGCTACGAGCAGTACGTC.

This rearrangement joins TRBV5-1 to TRBJ2-3, with 11 bases aligning to TRBD2. The V gene's germline CDR1 is SGHRS and CDR2 YFSETQ. With 3 bases clipped from V and 0 bases from J, the junction kept 6 bases outside the gene matches. The CDR3 consists of 17 residues. The CDR3 DNA sequence: TGCGCCAGCAGCTCGGGACTAGCGGCCTCTAGCACAGATACGCAGTATTTT. Amino acids: CASSSGLAASSTDTQYF.

The gene calls are TRBV20-1 and TRBJ1-5, with D tentatively TRBD1 (6 bases). Germline V gene data show CDR1 as DFQATT and CDR2 as SNEGSKA (reference sequence). Trimming removed 6 bases at V and 1 base at J, with 19 bases between. The CDR3 contains 16 residues. The CDR3 nucleotides are TGCAGTGCAAAGAGGGCCCAGGGGAGGAGCAATCAGCCCCAGCATTTT. This gives the protein CSAKRAQGRSNQPQHF.

This clonotype appeared a single time. V and J are TRBV11-2 and TRBJ1-5; TRBD1 agrees at 7 bases. V lost 1 base to trimming and J lost 1 base; unmatched junction nucleotides: 4. Germline values: CDR1 SGHAT, CDR2 FQNNGV. The CDR3 sequence is 16 residues long. CDR3 region: CASSLAPRGSNQPQHF. The DNA for the CDR3 is TGTGCCAGCAGCTTAGCCCCCAGGGGGAGCAATCAGCCCCAGCATTTT.

The J gene is TRBJ2-5, the V gene TRBV25-1, with 7 nucleotides matching TRBD2. J was trimmed by 5 bases and V by 3 bases; bases with no gene match: 6. This CDR3 has 14 residues. Germline values: CDR1 MGHDK, CDR2 SYGVNS. The DNA for the CDR3 is TGTGCCAGCAGTGAGCGCCGGGGGGTGGAGACCCAGTACTTC. Translating it yields CASSERRGVETQYF. Combining the CDR3 with reference TRBV25-1 and TRBJ2-5 gives the whole variable domain EADIYQTPRYLVIGTGKKITLECSQTMGHDKMYWYQQDPGMELHLIHYSYGVNSTEKGDLSSESTVSRIRTEHFPLTLESARPSHTSQYLCASSERRGVETQYFGPGTRLLVL.

The chain links TRBV5-4 to TRBJ1-3; D is unresolved. V was pared by 0 bases and J by 0 bases, with 7 bases between. This CDR3 is 15 amino acids long. Germline CDR1 reads SGHNT; CDR2 reads YYREEE (reference sequence). CDR3 in amino acids: CASSLGQLSGNTIYF. The CDR3 DNA follows: TGTGCCAGCAGCTTGGGGCAGCTCTCTGGAAACACCATATATTTT.

J is TRBJ2-1 and V is TRBV25-1; no firm D call. This CDR3 has 13 residues. From germline, CDR1 is MGHDK and CDR2 SYGVNS. The V gene lost 2 bases and the J gene lost 7 bases, with 9 bases spanning the gap. Here the CDR3 reads CASSERLYNEQFF. For the CDR3, the DNA is TGTGCCAGCAGTGAACGACTCTATAATGAGCAGTTCTTC.

The V call is TRBV5-1, the J call TRBJ2-2, with a tentative D call TRBD2 (5 bases). Germline V gene data show CDR1 as SGHRS and CDR2 as YFSETQ. The V gene lost 4 bases and the J gene lost 1 base, with 14 bases spanning the gap. The CDR3 consists of 16 residues. The CDR3 is CASSIEPGLNTGELFF. The DNA for the CDR3 is TGCGCCAGCAGCATCGAGCCGGGATTGAACACCGGGGAGCTGTTTTTT.